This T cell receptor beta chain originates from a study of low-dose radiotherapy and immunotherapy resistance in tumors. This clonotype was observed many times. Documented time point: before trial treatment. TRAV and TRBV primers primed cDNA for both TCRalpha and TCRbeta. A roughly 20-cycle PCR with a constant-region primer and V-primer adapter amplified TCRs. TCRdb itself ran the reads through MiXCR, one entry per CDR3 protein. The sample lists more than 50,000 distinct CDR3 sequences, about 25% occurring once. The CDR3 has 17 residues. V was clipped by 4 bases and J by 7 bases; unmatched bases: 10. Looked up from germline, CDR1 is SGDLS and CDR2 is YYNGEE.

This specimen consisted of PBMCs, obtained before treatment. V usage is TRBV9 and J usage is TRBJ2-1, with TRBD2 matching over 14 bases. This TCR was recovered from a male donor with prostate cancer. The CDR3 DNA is TGTGCCAGCAGCCCCCGGACTAGCGGGAGGCTGGGGAATGAGCAGTTCTTC. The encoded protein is CASSPRTSGRLGNEQFF.